This T cell receptor beta chain emerged from a study of OX40 agonist ivuxolimab in advanced cancers. Background on the whole study: Ivuxolimab, which targeted the costimulatory receptor OX40 (CD134), was an agonistic, fully human IgG2 monoclonal antibody. Intravenous ivuxolimab was administered to patients every 2 weeks at six dose levels: 0.01, 0.1, 0.3, 1.5, 3 and 10 mg/kg. Of the 50 to 55 dose-escalation patients, hepatocellular carcinoma was present in about 20, melanoma in approximately 15, renal cell carcinoma in 9 and head and neck cancer in 9. A male proportion of approximately 83% and a mean age of 60 years, ranging from roughly 23 to 79, were recorded for the dose-escalation cohort. Prior anti-PD-1, anti-PD-L1 or anti-CTLA-4 therapy was permitted, and 30% to 45% of dose-escalation patients had received checkpoint inhibitors. Partial responses were achieved by three dose-escalation patients, of whom one had hepatocellular carcinoma and two had cutaneous melanoma. Peripheral TCRbeta sequencing was intended to test whether TCR sequence diversity was altered and clonal T-cell expansion was caused by ivuxolimab. The paper reports the monotherapy dose-escalation portion (N of about 51 patients) of the phase I ivuxolimab trial. The paper as a whole reports these results and caveats: Low levels of normalized T-cell clonal expansion were also shown by some nonresponding patients. Partial responders in the 0.1-3.0 mg/kg groups had among the lowest normalized peripheral clonal expansion, especially among CD8+ T cells. After ivuxolimab, CD8+ T cells had more expanded clones than CD4+ T cells on average. Which antigens the clonally expanded peripheral T cells were specific for was not determined. Clonal expansion of both CD4+ and CD8+ blood T cells was observed from baseline to week 6 at doses 0.1 to 3.0 mg/kg.

About this clone: The antigen it binds to is not known. No qualities accompany the bases; no much larger clone lies one base away.

Genomic DNA was extracted from sorted cells for sequencing of the TCRbeta CDR3 region. TCRbeta CDR3 regions were sequenced using the immunoSEQ Assay. As stored in TCRdb, this immuneACCESS dataset retains in-frame rearrangements with V and J assigned. A fraction of the clones does not appear; measured against another copy, unresolved V genes explain less than half of the discrepancy, and the remainder lacks a known reason. In this sample the table shows about 60,000 clones, over 80% of which occur a single time. The top ten clonotypes cover approximately 2.5% of the sample. The trial excluded patients who had a history of autoimmune disease or were on systemic immunosuppression. In every dose cohort, peripheral blood was drawn for TCR sequencing at baseline, cycle 4 day 1, and cycle 7 day 1. Samples came from an open-label, multicenter, first-in-human phase I dose-escalation trial of ivuxolimab. Adults with locally advanced or metastatic head and neck squamous cell, hepatocellular, melanoma or renal cell carcinoma were enrolled in the trial. CD4+ and CD8+ T cells were sorted separately from peripheral blood before TCR sequencing.

The sequence derives from an adult with an advanced solid tumor such as melanoma, head and neck, liver or kidney cancer. This specimen was CD4+ or CD8+ T cells sorted from blood, taken in a trial of the OX40 agonist ivuxolimab.

The CDR3 reads as follows: CASSKETPTHGYTF. In nucleotide form, the sequence is TGTGCCAGCAGCAAAGAGACACCTACCCATGGCTACACCTTC. The V gene is TRBV21-1 and the J gene is TRBJ1-2; the table gives TRBD1 as D, unverified against the DNA. TRBV21-1 is a known pseudogene. The CDR3 covers 14 residues, taking in both the cysteine and the phenylalanine. Only CDR3 DNA is held: 42 bases, read in frame from base 1.